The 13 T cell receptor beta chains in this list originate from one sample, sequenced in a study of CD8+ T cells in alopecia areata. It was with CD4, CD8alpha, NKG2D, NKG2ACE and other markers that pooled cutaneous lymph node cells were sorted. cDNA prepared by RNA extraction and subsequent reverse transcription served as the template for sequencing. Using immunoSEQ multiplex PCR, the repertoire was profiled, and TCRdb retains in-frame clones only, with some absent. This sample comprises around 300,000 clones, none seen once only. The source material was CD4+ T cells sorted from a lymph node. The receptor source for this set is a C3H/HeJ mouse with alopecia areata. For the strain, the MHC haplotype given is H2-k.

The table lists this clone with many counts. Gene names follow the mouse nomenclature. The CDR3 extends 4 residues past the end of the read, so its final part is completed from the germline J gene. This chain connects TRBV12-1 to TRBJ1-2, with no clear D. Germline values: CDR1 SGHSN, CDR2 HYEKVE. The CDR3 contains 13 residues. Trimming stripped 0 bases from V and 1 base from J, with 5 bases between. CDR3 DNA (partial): TGTGCCAGCTCTCTCACAATAAACTCC. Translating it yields CASSLTINS. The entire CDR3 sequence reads CASSLTINSDYTF.

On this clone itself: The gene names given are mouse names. CDR3 residues: CASSDETANTEVFF. CDR3 bases read: TGTGCCAGCAGTGATGAGACAGCAAACACA. The V call is TRBV13-3, the J call TRBJ1-1; a weak D match, TRBD1 (5 bases). The read comes to an end 4 residues before the CDR3 does, leaving the germline J gene to fill in the end. This CDR3 comprises 14 residues. V was shortened by 0 bases and J by 0 bases, with 6 bases between the two germline ends. Germline values: CDR1 NNHDY, CDR2 SYVADS.

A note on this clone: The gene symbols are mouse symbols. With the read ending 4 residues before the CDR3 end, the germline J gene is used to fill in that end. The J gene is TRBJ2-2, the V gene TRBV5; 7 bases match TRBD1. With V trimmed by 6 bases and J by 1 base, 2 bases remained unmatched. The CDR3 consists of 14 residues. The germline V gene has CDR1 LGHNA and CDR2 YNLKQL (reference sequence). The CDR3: CASRTGENTGQLYF. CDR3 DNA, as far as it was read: TGTGCCAGCAGAACAGGGGAAAACACCGGG.

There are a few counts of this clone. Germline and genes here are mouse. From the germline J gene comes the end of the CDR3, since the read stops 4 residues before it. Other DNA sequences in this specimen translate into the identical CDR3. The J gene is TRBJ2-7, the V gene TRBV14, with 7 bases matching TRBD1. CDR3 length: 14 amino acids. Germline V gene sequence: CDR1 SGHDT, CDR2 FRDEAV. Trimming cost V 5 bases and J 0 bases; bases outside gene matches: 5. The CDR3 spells CASSQTGSSYEQYF. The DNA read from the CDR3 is TGTGCCAGCAGCCAGACAGGGAGCTCCTAT.

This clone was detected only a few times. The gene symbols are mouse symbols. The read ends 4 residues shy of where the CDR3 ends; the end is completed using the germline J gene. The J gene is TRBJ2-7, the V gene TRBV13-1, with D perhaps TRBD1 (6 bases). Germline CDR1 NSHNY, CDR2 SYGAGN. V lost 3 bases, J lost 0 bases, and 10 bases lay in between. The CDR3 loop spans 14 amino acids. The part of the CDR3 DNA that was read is TGTGCCAGCAGTGCCGACAGGAGCTCCTAT. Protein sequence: CASSADRSSY. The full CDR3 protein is CASSADRSSYEQYF.

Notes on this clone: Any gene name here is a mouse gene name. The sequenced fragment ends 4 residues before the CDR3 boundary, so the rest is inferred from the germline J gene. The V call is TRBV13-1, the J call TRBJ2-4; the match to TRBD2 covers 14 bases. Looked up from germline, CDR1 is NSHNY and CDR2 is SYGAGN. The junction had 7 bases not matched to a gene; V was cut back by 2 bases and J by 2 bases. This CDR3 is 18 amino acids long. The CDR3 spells CASSDWDWGGSDQNTLYF. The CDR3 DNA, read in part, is TGTGCCAGCAGTGACTGGGACTGGGGGGGCAGCGATCAAAAC.

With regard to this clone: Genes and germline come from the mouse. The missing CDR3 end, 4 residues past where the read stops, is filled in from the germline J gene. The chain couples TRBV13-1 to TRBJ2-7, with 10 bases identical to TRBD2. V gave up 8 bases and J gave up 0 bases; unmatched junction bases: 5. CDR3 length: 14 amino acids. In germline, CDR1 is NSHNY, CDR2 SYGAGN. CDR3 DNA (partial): TGTGCCAGTACGCCTGGGGGGGCCTCCTAT. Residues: CASTPGGASY. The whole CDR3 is CASTPGGASYEQYF.

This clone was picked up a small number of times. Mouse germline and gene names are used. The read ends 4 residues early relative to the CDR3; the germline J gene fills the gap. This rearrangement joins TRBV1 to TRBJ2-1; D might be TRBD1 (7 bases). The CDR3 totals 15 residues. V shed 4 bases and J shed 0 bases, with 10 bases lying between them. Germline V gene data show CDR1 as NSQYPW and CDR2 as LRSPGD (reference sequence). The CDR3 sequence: CTCSGGGSNYAEQFF. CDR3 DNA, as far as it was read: TGCACCTGCAGTGGAGGGGGCAGTAACTATGCT.

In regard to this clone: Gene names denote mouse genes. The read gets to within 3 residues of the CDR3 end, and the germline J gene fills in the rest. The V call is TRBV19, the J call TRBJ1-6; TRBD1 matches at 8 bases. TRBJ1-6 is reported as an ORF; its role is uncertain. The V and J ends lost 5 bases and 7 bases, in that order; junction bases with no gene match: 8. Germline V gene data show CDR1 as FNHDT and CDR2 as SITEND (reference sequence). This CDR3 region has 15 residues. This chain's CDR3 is CASRRTGTENSPLYF. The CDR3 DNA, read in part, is TGTGCCAGCAGGAGGACAGGGACGGAGAATTCGCCC.

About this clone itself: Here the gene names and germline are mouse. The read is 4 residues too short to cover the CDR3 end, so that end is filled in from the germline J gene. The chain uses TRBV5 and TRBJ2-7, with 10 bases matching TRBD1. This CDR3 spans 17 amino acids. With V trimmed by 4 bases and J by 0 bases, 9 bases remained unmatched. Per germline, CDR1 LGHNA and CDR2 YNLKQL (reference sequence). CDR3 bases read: TGTGCCAGCAGCCGCTCACCGGGACAGGGGATCTCCTAT. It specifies CASSRSPGQGISY. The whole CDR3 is CASSRSPGQGISYEQYF.

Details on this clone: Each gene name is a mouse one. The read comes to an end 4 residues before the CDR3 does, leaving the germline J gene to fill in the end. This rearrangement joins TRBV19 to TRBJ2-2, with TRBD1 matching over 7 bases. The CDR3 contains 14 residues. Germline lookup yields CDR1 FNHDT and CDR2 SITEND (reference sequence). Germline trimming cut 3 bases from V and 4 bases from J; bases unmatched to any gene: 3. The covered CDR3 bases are TGTGCCAGCAGTAAGGCAGGGGGCACCGGG. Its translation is CASSKAGGTG. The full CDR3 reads CASSKAGGTGQLYF.

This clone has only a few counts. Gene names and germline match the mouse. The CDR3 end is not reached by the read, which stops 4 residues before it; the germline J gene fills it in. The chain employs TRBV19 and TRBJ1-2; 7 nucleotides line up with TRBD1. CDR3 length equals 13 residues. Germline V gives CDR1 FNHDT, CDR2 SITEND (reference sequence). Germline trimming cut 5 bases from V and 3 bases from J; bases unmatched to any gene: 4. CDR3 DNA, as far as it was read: TGTGCCAGCAGGCGCACAGGGGACTCC. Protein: CASRRTGDS. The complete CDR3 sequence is CASRRTGDSDYTF. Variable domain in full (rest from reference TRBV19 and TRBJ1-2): GGIITQTPKFLIGQEGQKLTLKCQQNFNHDTMYWYRQDSGKGLRLIYYSITENDLQKGDLSEGYDASREKKSSFSLTVTSAQKNEMAVFLCASRRTGDSDYTFGSGTRLLVI.

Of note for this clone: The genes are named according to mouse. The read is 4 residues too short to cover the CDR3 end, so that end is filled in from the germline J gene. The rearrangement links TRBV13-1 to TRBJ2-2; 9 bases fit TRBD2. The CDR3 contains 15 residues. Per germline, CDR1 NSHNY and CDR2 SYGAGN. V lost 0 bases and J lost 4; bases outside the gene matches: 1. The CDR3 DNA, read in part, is TGTGCCAGCAGTGATGTCTGGGGGGGCACCGGG. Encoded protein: CASSDVWGGTG. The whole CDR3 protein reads CASSDVWGGTGQLYF.